This TCR beta chain comes out of a study of T-cell reconstitution after alpha-beta-depleted transplantation in children. This clonotype was found a few times. Germline CDR1 reads DFQATT; CDR2 reads SNEGSKA (reference sequence). The V gene lost 4 bases and the J gene lost 0 bases, with 10 bases spanning the gap. CDR3 size: 13 residues. The TCRbeta library was prepared with unique molecular identifiers. Using its own MiXCR run on the PCR reads, TCRdb lists one record per CDR3 protein. The sample carries about 540,000 distinct CDR3 sequences, 18% recorded once. The genes are TRBV20-1 and TRBJ2-7; no definite D call. The specimen was PBMCs from the stem cell graft donor, collected from the stem cell graft. The origin of this receptor is a human donor who donated a stem cell graft to a child with acute lymphoblastic leukemia. As DNA, the CDR3 is TGCAGTGCTAAGCAGGCCAGCTCCTACGAGCAGTACTTC. Residues: CSAKQASSYEQYF.